The clone carrying this TCR beta chain appeared many times. Its antigen remains unidentified. TCRdb itself ran the 5' RACE reads through MiXCR, one entry per CDR3 protein. The sample lists 700,000 or so distinct CDR3 sequences, 8.6% seen once, with around 0.95% in the top ten. The data stem from a study of identical twins. V lost 4 bases to trimming and J lost 2 bases; unmatched junction nucleotides: 7. The CDR3 is 18 amino acids. The germline V gene encodes CDR1 SGHAT and CDR2 FQDESV (reference sequence). Findings of the study overall: Cross-sectional statistics, not tracking of the same donors, supported the conclusions. Fewer insertions marked abundant cord blood beta clonotypes; young adult naive trended weakly, memory not at all.

The same data also contributed to another study, on yellow fever vaccine responses in identical twins.

The chain has TRBV11-1 and TRBJ2-1; TRBD2 aligns across 14 bases. The receptor's source is a woman aged 18-30 years in good health. The sequencing sample was made of PBMCs. The CDR3 loop is CASSSVKGLAGAYNEQFF. The CDR3 DNA follows: TGTGCCAGCAGCTCCGTTAAGGGACTAGCGGGGGCCTACAATGAGCAGTTCTTC.